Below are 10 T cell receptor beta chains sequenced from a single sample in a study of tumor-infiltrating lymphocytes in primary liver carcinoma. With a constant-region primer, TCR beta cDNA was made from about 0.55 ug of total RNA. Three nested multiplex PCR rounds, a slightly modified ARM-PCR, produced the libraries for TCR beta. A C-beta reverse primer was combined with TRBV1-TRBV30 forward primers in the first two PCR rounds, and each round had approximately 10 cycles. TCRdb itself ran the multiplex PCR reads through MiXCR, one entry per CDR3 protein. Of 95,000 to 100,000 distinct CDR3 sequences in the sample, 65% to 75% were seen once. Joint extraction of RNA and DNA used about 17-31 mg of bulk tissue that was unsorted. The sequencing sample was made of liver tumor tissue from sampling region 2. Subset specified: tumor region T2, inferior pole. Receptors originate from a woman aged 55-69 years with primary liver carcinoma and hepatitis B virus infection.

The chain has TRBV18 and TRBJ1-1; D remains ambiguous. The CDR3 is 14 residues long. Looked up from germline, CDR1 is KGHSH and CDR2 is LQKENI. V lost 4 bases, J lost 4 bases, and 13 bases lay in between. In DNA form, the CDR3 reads TGTGCCAGCTCACGCGGAGGTGTGGCCACTGAAGCTTTCTTT. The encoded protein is CASSRGGVATEAFF.

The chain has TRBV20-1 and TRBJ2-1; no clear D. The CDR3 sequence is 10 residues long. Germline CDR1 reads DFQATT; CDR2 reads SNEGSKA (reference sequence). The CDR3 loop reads CSMTGDEQFF. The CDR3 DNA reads TGCAGCATGACTGGGGATGAGCAGTTCTTC.

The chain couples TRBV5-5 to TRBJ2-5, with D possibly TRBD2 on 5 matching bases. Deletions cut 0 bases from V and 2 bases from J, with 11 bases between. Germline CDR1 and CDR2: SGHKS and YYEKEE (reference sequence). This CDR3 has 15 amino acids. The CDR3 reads CASSLEATGQETQYF. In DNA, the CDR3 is TGTGCCAGCAGCTTGGAGGCTACGGGGCAAGAGACCCAGTACTTC.

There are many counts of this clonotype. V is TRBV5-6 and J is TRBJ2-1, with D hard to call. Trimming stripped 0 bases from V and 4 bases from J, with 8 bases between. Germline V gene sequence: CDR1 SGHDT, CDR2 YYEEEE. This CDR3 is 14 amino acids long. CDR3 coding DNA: TGTGCCAGCAGCTTGGGGCAGTATTACAATGAGCAGTTCTTC. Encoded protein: CASSLGQYYNEQFF.

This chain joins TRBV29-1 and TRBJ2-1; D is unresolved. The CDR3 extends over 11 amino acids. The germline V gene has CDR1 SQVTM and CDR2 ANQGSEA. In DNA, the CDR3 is TGCATCGGCGACATGGGGAATGAGCAGTTCTTC. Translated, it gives CIGDMGNEQFF.

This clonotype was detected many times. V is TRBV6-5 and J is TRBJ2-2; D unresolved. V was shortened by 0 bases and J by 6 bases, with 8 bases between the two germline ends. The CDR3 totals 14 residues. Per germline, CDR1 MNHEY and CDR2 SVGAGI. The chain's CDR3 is CASSYSTSPGELFF. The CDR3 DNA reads TGTGCCAGCAGTTACTCTACGTCTCCCGGGGAGCTGTTTTTT.

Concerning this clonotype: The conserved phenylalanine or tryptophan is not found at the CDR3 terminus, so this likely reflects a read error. The CDR3 region has the DNA TGTGCCAGCAGCTTAGGGTTTGATGCCTACCAAGTGACCCAGTACTTA. This translates into CASSLGFDAYQVTQYL. The V call is TRBV11-2, the J call TRBJ2-5; D not certain. CDR1 is SGHAT, CDR2 FQNNGV, per germline. The CDR3 runs 16 residues.

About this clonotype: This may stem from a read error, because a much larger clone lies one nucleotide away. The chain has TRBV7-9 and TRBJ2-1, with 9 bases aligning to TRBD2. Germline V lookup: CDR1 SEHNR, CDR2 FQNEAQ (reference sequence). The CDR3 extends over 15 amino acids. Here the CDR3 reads CASRLAAGGPGEQFF. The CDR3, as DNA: TGTGCCAGCAGATTAGCGGCGGGAGGGCCGGGTGAGCAGTTCTTC.

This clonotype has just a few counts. As DNA, the CDR3 is TGTGCCAGCACGACTAGCTCCTACAATGAGCAGTTCTTC. Translating it yields CASTTSSYNEQFF. J is TRBJ2-1 and V is TRBV28; weak D call: TRBD2 (6 bases). The CDR3 has 13 amino acids. V shed 7 bases and J shed 0 bases, with 7 bases lying between them. In germline, CDR1 is MDHEN, CDR2 SYDVKM.

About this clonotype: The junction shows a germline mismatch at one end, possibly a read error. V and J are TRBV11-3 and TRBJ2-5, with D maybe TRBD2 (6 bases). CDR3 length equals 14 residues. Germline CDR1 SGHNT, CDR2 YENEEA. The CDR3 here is CASSYSGFQGTQYF. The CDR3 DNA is TGTGCCAGCAGCTATAGCGGATTCCAAGGGACCCAGTACTTC.